Here is one T cell receptor (beta chain) with its context. Germline-derived CDR1 and CDR2 are SGHRS and YFSETQ. V was trimmed by 0 bases and J by 4 bases, leaving 9 bases between them. The CDR3 runs 14 residues. This entry belongs to a study of blood T cell repertoires in COVID-19. Study-wide context: Donors in the United States, Italy and Spain gave samples during acute or convalescent COVID-19. Sources were T cells, B-cell-depleted T cells, or PBMCs; the material itself was cDNA or gDNA.

All enrollees were roughly 18 to 90 years old and from 20 to 30 US areas. In the study's own analysis: Reference gene primer amplification gave estimated nucleated cell counts. Sequencing was performed with immunoSEQ multiplex PCR; in TCRdb, only in-frame clones are kept and a portion is missing. V and J calls and clone size are those listed in that table; D and trimming were worked out from the DNA. This sample carries 200,000 to 300,000 clones, around 88% of them seen once, and the ten largest clones take roughly 1.2%. The gene calls are TRBV5-1 and TRBJ2-3; perhaps TRBD2 as D (5 bases). The sequencing sample was made of PBMCs or T cells enriched from blood (not recorded which). The clonotype originates from a woman aged 35 to 49 with acute COVID-19. CDR3 residues: CASSLGQEADTQYF. The CDR3 bases are TGCGCCAGCAGCTTGGGGCAGGAGGCAGATACGCAGTATTTT.